Listed below are T cell receptor beta chains from one sample, sequenced in a study of T-cell reconstitution after alpha-beta-depleted transplantation in children. TCRdb ran MiXCR on the PCR reads and lists one entry per CDR3 protein. Found here are about 610,000 distinct CDR3 sequences, 10% to 13% of them singletons; the top ten hold less than 4.5%. The sample here was PBMCs from the stem cell graft donor, taken from the stem cell graft. The receptors were sampled from a human donor who donated a stem cell graft to a child with acute myeloid leukemia. Both conserved end residues are part of each CDR3. Fields, in order: J gene, clone size, V gene, D gene, CDR3 DNA, CDR3 protein. The D gene is left open where the match is weak. Some rows have no size entry. The others give once, few or many, or a class for an expanded clone.

TRBJ2-3,many,TRBV20-1,NA,TGCAGTGCCATTGAGGGAGGTAGAGATACGCAGTATTTT,CSAIEGGRDTQYF
TRBJ2-2,NA,TRBV12-3/TRBV12-4,TRBD2,TGTGCCAGCCATGAGGTAGCGGGGCACACCGGGGAGCTGTTTTTT,CASHEVAGHTGELFF
TRBJ1-6,NA,TRBV5-1,TRBD1,TGCGCCAGCAGCCCAGACAGGGGGGACTATAATTCACCCCTCCACTTT,CASSPDRGDYNSPLHF
TRBJ2-1,NA,TRBV27,NA,TGTGCCAGCAGTTCTGGACGCCCAATCTACAATGAGCAGTTCTTC,CASSSGRPIYNEQFF
TRBJ2-5,few,TRBV15,TRBD2,TGTGCCACCAGCAGGGGAGGGCGGCAAGAGACCCAGTACTTC,CATSRGGRQETQYF
TRBJ2-3,many,TRBV6-5,NA,TGTGCCAGCAGTTACGGGGTAGTCGGGGCTCATACGCAGTATTTT,CASSYGVVGAHTQYF
TRBJ1-2,few,TRBV29-1,TRBD1,TGCAGCCCCTATGGGGGGACAGGGCTTGGCTACACCTTC,CSPYGGTGLGYTF
TRBJ1-1,few,TRBV7-9,NA,TGTGCCAGCAGCTTAGCCCAGACCGGGAACACTGAAGCTTTCTTT,CASSLAQTGNTEAFF
TRBJ1-1,NA,TRBV7-2,TRBD1,TGTGCCAGCAGCTTAGTGGGACAGGGGTTCACTGAAGCTTTCTTT,CASSLVGQGFTEAFF
TRBJ2-1,many,TRBV28,NA,TGTGCCAGCAGTCCCTTACGGGACGGCTCCTACAATGAGCAGTTCTTC,CASSPLRDGSYNEQFF
TRBJ2-3,many,TRBV9,NA,TGTGCCAGCAGCAATCGGGCCAACACAGATACGCAGTATTTT,CASSNRANTDTQYF
TRBJ1-1,NA,TRBV6-2/TRBV6-3,NA,TGTGCCAGCAGGGCAGACGGCCCTGAAGCTTTCTTT,CASRADGPEAFF
TRBJ2-7,few,TRBV14,TRBD1,TGTGCCAGCAGCCAAGATTATGCGGGACAGGGCAACTTC,CASSQDYAGQGNF
TRBJ2-2,many,TRBV7-9,NA,TGTGCCAGCAGGGTGCAGATCAACACCGGGGAGCTGTTTTTT,CASRVQINTGELFF
TRBJ2-7,few,TRBV5-1,NA,TGCGCCAGCAGCACCCCCCCGGGACCTAGAACCTACGAGCAGTACTTC,CASSTPPGPRTYEQYF